Shown below are 3 T cell receptor beta chains from a single sample sequenced in a study of T cell repertoires in cytomegalovirus infection (dated by TCRdb to 2018 to 2020). Sequencing relied on an Illumina HiSeq 1500. In TCRdb, the public reads were trimmed at Q25 with fastp and aligned with MiXCR, with productive beta chains retained. Rows matching on CDR3 protein sequence are summarized as one entry with the most common DNA and genes. The sample includes about 310,000 distinct CDR3 sequences, with roughly a sixth observed a single time. Clones ranked in the top ten supply approximately 12% of the sample. Input material: PBMCs. The receptors originated from a human donor in good health (CMV status not recorded). Some clones in this sample may be carry-over from other donors' samples.

The chain uses TRBV6-1 and TRBJ2-7, with D perhaps matching TRBD1 or TRBD2 (5 bases each). This CDR3 has 12 amino acids. Trimming took 10 bases from V and 6 from J, leaving 16 bases between them. Germline V gene lookup returns CDR1 MNHNS and CDR2 SASEGT. The CDR3 nucleotides read TGTGCCACCCGGACGGTTGGGGGCGAGCAGTACTTC. Its protein product is CATRTVGGEQYF.

This clonotype was counted a few times. CDR3 sequence: CASSHREVLSYEQYF. The DNA of the CDR3 is TGTGCCAGCAGCCACAGGGAAGTACTCTCCTACGAGCAGTACTTC. V usage is TRBV6-4 and J usage is TRBJ2-7, with a tentative D call TRBD1 (6 bases). Trimming removed 6 bases at V and 0 bases at J, with 15 bases between. Germline V lookup: CDR1 MRHNA, CDR2 SNTAGT. The CDR3 is 15 residues long.

This clonotype was detected ten times or more. V usage is TRBV7-2 and J usage is TRBJ2-1; possibly TRBD2 for D (6 bases). Trimming removed 5 bases from V and 6 bases from J, with 14 bases in between. CDR3 length equals 14 residues. CDR1 SGHTA and CDR2 FQGNSA come from the germline V gene. CDR3 coding DNA: TGTGCCAGCAGCCAGCTAGCGCCGGTCAATGAGCAGTTCTTC. Amino acid sequence: CASSQLAPVNEQFF.